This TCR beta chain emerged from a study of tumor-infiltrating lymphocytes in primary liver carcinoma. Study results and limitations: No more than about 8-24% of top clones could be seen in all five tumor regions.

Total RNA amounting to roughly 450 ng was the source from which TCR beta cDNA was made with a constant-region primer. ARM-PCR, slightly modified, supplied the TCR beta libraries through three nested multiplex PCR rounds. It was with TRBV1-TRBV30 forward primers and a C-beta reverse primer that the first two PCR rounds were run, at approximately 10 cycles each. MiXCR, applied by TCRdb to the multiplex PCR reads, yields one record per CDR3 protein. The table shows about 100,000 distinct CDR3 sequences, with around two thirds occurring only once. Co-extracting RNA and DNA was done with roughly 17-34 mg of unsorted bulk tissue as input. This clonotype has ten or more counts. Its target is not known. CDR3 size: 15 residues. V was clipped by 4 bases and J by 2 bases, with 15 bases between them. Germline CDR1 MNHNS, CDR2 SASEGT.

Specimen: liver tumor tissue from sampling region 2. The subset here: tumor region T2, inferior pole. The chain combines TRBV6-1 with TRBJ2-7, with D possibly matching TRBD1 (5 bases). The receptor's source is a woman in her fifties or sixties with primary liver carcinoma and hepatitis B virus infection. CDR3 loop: CASSVVRGPAYEQYF. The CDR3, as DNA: TGTGCCAGCAGTGTGGTAAGGGGTCCGGCCTACGAGCAGTACTTC.